This TCR beta chain was found in a study of T-cell memory formation after mild COVID-19. TCRdb analysed the 5' RACE reads with MiXCR anew, one entry per CDR3 protein. The table shows hundreds of thousands of distinct CDR3 sequences, with roughly 15% occurring only once. The ends lost 3 bases at V and 3 bases at J; junction bases unmatched: 5. CDR1 and CDR2 from the germline V gene are DFQATT and SNEGSKA (reference sequence). This CDR3 has 14 amino acids. The TCR originated in a man younger than 35 who had mild COVID-19 (a few samples of this study predate the infection). Cell type and time point are not known. The chain combines TRBV20-1 with TRBJ2-7; 10 nucleotides agree with TRBD1. The sequencing input was PBMCs or a T cell subset sorted from them (not recorded which). The CDR3 loop is CSARRDRGLYEQYF. Here the CDR3 DNA reads TGCAGTGCTAGGAGGGACAGGGGCCTCTACGAGCAGTACTTC.